The clone carrying this TCR beta chain was found many times. Its target is unknown. This entry comes from a study of T cells in Graves' hyperthyroidism and ophthalmopathy. Amplified TCR beta CDR3 regions derived from RNA transcripts. Initially, a first-round RT-PCR of the TCR CDR3 employed the HTBI primer set. TCRdb reprocessed the multiplex PCR reads via MiXCR and lists one record per CDR3 protein. The sample yields just under 750,000 distinct CDR3 sequences, 30% to 40% seen once. Findings of the study overall: Appearing also in blood were most of the thyroid clonotypes expanded above 0.001.

This CDR3 comprises 15 residues. V dropped 1 base and J dropped 0 bases, with 9 bases sitting between them. Germline V lookup: CDR1 SEHNR, CDR2 FQNEAQ (reference sequence). Sequenced sample: blood. The J gene is TRBJ1-2, the V gene TRBV7-9; D uncertain. The sequence was obtained from a woman in her thirties or forties with Graves' hyperthyroidism. The CDR3 protein is CASSLVLPANYGYTF. In DNA form, the CDR3 reads TGTGCCAGCAGCTTAGTGCTTCCAGCTAACTATGGCTACACCTTC.